The sequence of this T cell receptor (beta chain) was determined in a study of shared clonotypes between healthy human individuals. The table came from immunoSEQ multiplex PCR; TCRdb's copy has only in-frame clones and leaves some out. The table lists millions of clones, more than 85% of them singletons, with about 0.37% in the top ten. All participating donors were Caucasian adults from Nashville, Tennessee. This clonotype was obtained from a man aged 18 to 29 in good health. Some clones in this sample may be carry-over from other donors' samples. The specimen was naive CD4+ T cells from PBMCs. Described subset: CD45RA+ positively selected.

CDR3 region: CASSGAGDRRQETQYF. The CDR3 DNA reads as TGTGCCAGCAGCGGGGCGGGGGACAGAAGGCAAGAGACCCAGTACTTC. The gene calls are TRBV5-6 and TRBJ2-5, with D perhaps matching TRBD1 or TRBD2 (7 bases each). Between the trimmed V and J ends, which lost 4 bases and 2 bases, there was a span of 18 bases. This CDR3 has 16 amino acids. Germline V lookup: CDR1 SGHDT, CDR2 YYEEEE.